This T cell receptor (beta chain) was found in a study of OX40 agonist ivuxolimab in advanced cancers. Regarding the study in general: The costimulatory receptor OX40 (CD134) was targeted by ivuxolimab, a fully human IgG2 agonistic monoclonal antibody. Peripheral TCRbeta sequencing was intended to test whether TCR sequence diversity was altered and clonal T-cell expansion was caused by ivuxolimab. Patients were allowed to have had prior anti-PD-1, anti-PD-L1 or anti-CTLA-4 therapy, and approximately 40% of the dose-escalation patients had been treated with checkpoint inhibitors. The paper describes the monotherapy dose-escalation part (N of about 47 patients) of the phase I trial of ivuxolimab. Partial responses occurred in three dose-escalation patients, of whom one had hepatocellular carcinoma and two had cutaneous melanoma. Among the roughly 50 dose-escalation patients, around 20 had hepatocellular carcinoma, about 15 melanoma, 9 renal cell carcinoma and 9 head and neck cancer. Intravenous ivuxolimab was administered to patients every 2 weeks at six dose levels: 0.01, 0.1, 0.3, 1.5, 3 and 10 mg/kg. A male proportion of under 85% and a mean age of roughly 58 years, ranging from about 20 to 79, were recorded for the dose-escalation cohort. General study outcomes and caveats: After ivuxolimab, CD8+ T cells had more expanded clones than CD4+ T cells on average. Partial responders in the 0.1-3.0 mg/kg groups had among the lowest normalized peripheral clonal expansion, especially among CD8+ T cells. Which antigens the clonally expanded peripheral T cells were specific for was not determined. Low levels of normalized T-cell clonal expansion were also shown by some nonresponding patients. At doses of 0.1 to 3.0 mg/kg, clonal expansion of both CD4+ and CD8+ T cells in blood was seen between baseline and week 6.

This clone was observed once. Its antigen is not yet known. There are no base qualities to consult, and no much larger clone falls within one base. Patients with autoimmune disease history or receiving systemic immunosuppression were excluded from the trial. Peripheral blood for TCR sequencing was collected from all dose cohorts at baseline, on cycle 4 day 1, and on cycle 7 day 1. Samples were obtained from an open-label, multicenter, first-in-human phase I dose-escalation trial of ivuxolimab. Adults with locally advanced or metastatic head and neck squamous cell, hepatocellular, melanoma or renal cell carcinoma were enrolled in the trial. Before TCR sequencing, CD4+ and CD8+ T cells were separately sorted from peripheral blood. The V end loses 2 bases and the J end loses 0 bases, and a stretch of 6 bases separates them. CDR1 and CDR2 were assigned from the germline V gene as SGHRS and YFSETQ. The CDR3 starts with the cysteine, ends with the phenylalanine, and has 14 residues. Only CDR3 DNA is held: 42 bases, read in frame from base 1.

Genomic DNA was extracted from sorted cells for sequencing of the TCRbeta CDR3 region. The immunoSEQ Assay was used to sequence the TCRbeta CDR3 regions. As stored in TCRdb, this immuneACCESS dataset retains in-frame rearrangements with V and J assigned. A fraction of the clones does not appear; measured against another copy, unresolved V genes explain less than half of the discrepancy, and the remainder lacks a known reason. Across this sample there are some 70,000 clones, with approximately 89% seen only once. Roughly 1% of the sample lies in the top ten. The source material was CD4+ or CD8+ T cells sorted from blood, sampled in a trial of the OX40 agonist ivuxolimab. The V and J segments used are TRBV5-1 and TRBJ2-1; no D gene is confidently identified. The sequence derives from an adult with an advanced solid tumor such as melanoma, head and neck, liver or kidney cancer. The CDR3 corresponds to CASSFPSSYNEQFF. The sequence in DNA is TGCGCCAGCAGCTTCCCCAGCTCCTACAATGAGCAGTTCTTC.